This T cell receptor beta chain came from a study of cytomegalovirus exposure and HLA in healthy donors. Study-level information: In a later analysis, the 130 or so validation repertoires were reported to have used the same platform as the approximately 700 first-cohort repertoires. Regarding the study as a whole: Altogether, more than 150 TCR beta chains were recorded as cytomegalovirus-associated. Subsequent analysis revealed that first-cohort TCR clusters tended to co-occur in the roughly 120 validation repertoires. Rare TCR sequences dominated, though some public TCRs recurred in many donors.

Data came from immunoSEQ multiplex PCR; TCRdb stores just in-frame clones and leaves some out. The sample has 300,000 to 450,000 clones; 80% to 90% are singletons. Per germline, CDR1 SGHTA and CDR2 FQGTGA. With 4 bases clipped from V and 1 base from J, the junction kept 7 bases outside the gene matches. The length of the CDR3 is 16 residues. As regards this clone: The target antigen is unknown.

The chain recombines TRBV7-3 with TRBJ2-3, with 8 bases aligning to TRBD2. The sequence was obtained from a woman younger than 35 in good health and CMV-seronegative. Sequenced sample: PBMCs. The CDR3 DNA reads TGTGCCAGCAGCTATTCTAGCGGGCCTGGCACAGATACGCAGTATTTT. It is translated as CASSYSSGPGTDTQYF.